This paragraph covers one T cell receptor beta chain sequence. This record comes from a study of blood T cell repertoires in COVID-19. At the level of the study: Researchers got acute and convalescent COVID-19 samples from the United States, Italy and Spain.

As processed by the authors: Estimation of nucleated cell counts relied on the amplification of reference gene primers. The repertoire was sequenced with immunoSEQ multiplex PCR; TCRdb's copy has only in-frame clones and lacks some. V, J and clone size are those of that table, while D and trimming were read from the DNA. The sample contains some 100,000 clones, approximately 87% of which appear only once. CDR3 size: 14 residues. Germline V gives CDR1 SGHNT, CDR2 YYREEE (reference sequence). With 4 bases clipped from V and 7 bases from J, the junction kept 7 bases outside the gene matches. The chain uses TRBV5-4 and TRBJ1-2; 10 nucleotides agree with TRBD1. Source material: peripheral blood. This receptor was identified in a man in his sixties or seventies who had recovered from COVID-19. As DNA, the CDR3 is TGTGCCAGCAGCCGGGACAGGGGTTGGTCTGGCTACACCTTC. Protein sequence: CASSRDRGWSGYTF.